This TCR beta chain stems from a study of CD8 T cells in Susac syndrome (dated by TCRdb to about 2019). About the investigation overall: The study used repertoire sequencing to test whether antigen drove CD8+ T cell activation and differentiation in Susac syndrome.

This clonotype was seen just once. What this receptor recognizes is not known. It has no much larger one-base neighbor in the sample; base qualities were not kept. One read alone makes for weak evidence. Study-level results and caveats: The number of individuals in the TCR sequencing and HLA analysis was acknowledged as relatively small.

Peripheral blood CD8+ and CD4+ T cells from healthy donors, Susac syndrome patients and multiple sclerosis patients were profiled by high-throughput TCR beta sequencing. The multiple sclerosis controls were treatment-naive patients whose relapsing-remitting disease, either stable or active, fulfilled the revised McDonald criteria. Bulk CD8+ and CD4+ T cells were purified by magnetic negative isolation, whereas CD8+ TEMRA cells were enriched by FACS. Blood was drawn into EDTA tubes, processed within 24 hours, and PBMCs were isolated by density gradient centrifugation. PBMCs intended for TCR sequencing were cryopreserved in liquid nitrogen and were subsequently thawed in a 37 degrees C water bath. The sorted or isolated CD4+, CD8+ and CD8+ TEMRA cells reached a purity of at least 90%. The CDR3 has 17 amino acids, counting the end cysteine and phenylalanine. Only the CDR3 part of the read is kept: 51 bases, read in frame from the first base. At the junction V is shortened by 0 bases and J by 2 bases; bases outside the gene matches: 6. According to the germline V gene, CDR1 reads MNHEY and CDR2 reads SVGAGI.

RNA was extracted using the RNeasy kit, and about 0.5 to 1 ug of the RNA was reverse transcribed with random hexamers. TCR beta CDR3 regions were amplified with the immunoSEQ multiplex PCR assay covering 54 Vbeta and 13 Jbeta segments. Bias from PCR amplification was corrected by using a synthetic template baseline for primer optimization and for computational correction. On the authors' methods: Reads were assigned to V, D and J genes according to IMGT and analyzed in immunoSEQ Analyzer, with only productive sequences retained. To calculate clonality, Shannon entropy was normalized by log2 of the number of productive unique sequences and then subtracted from one. For each patient and control, public and private clones were evaluated among the 100 most prevalent clones. Susac-specific clones were defined as absent from healthy and MS cohorts, about 1,100 published viral clones and other ImmuneACCESS disease sequences. TCRdb trimmed the raw reads at Q25, called clones with MiXCR and kept productive beta chains. All rows with the same CDR3 protein become a single entry with the most common DNA and genes. The V and J calls here are based on TCRdb, not the publication. Across this sample there are about 71,000 distinct CDR3 sequences, with nearly 96% seen only once. The ten biggest clones cover more than 0.09% of the sample.

The source is a human donor with multiple sclerosis. Recombination linked TRBV6-5 to TRBJ2-3, and TRBD2 matches 9 of the central bases. The sample was CD4+ T cells from PBMCs. The nucleotide sequence reads as follows: TGTGCCAGCAGTTACTCGATCGTAGCGGGGGCCACAGATACGCAGTATTTT. This gives the protein CASSYSIVAGATDTQYF.